The 8 T cell receptor beta chains given below trace back to one sample, sequenced in a study of blood T cell repertoires in COVID-19. Data came from immunoSEQ multiplex PCR; TCRdb stores just in-frame clones and leaves some out. The sample has hundreds of thousands of clones, under 90% seen once. Source material: peripheral blood. The receptors come from a man older than 75 with acute or convalescent COVID-19.

The V gene is TRBV28, the J gene TRBJ2-7, with 10 bases fitting TRBD1. The junction had 7 bases not matched to a gene; V was cut back by 2 bases and J by 6 bases. CDR1 is MDHEN and CDR2 is SYDVKM in the germline V gene. The CDR3 runs 15 residues. CDR3 sequence (DNA): TGTGCCAGCAGTTTAAGGGGACAGGGGCGATCCGAGCAGTACTTC. It is translated as CASSLRGQGRSEQYF.

The chain has TRBV10-3 and TRBJ2-5, with 7 bases identical to TRBD1. The ends lost 4 bases at V and 3 bases at J; junction bases unmatched: 2. This CDR3 spans 13 amino acids. Germline CDR1 ENHRY, CDR2 SYGVKD. Written as DNA, the CDR3 is TGTGCCATCAGTGGGGACAGAGAAGAGACCCAGTACTTC. Translation gives CAISGDREETQYF.

This clone is a singleton in its sample. J is TRBJ1-1 and V is TRBV28; D gene uncertain. The CDR3 extends over 13 amino acids. Trimming removed 8 bases at V and 0 bases at J, with 10 bases between. In germline, CDR1 is MDHEN, CDR2 SYDVKM. CDR3 sequence reads: CASLPNMNTEAFF. The CDR3, as DNA: TGTGCCAGCCTCCCTAATATGAACACTGAAGCTTTCTTT. The variable domain in full, with the rest retrieved from reference TRBV28 and TRBJ1-1, is DVKVTQSSRYLVKRTGEKVFLECVQDMDHENMFWYRQDPGLGLRLIYFSYDVKMKEKGDIPEGYSVSREKKERFSLILESASTNQTSMYLCASLPNMNTEAFFGQGTRLTVV.

The J gene is TRBJ2-2, the V gene TRBV3-1 (or the pseudogene TRBV3-2); no clear D. Germline loops: CDR1 LGHDT, CDR2 YNNKEL (reference sequence). The V and J ends lost 3 bases and 6 bases respectively, with 5 bases between them. This CDR3 is built from 12 residues. Here the CDR3 reads CASSQLSGELFF. Written as DNA, the CDR3 is TGTGCCAGCAGCCAGTTATCCGGGGAGCTGTTTTTT.

The chain recombines TRBV28 with TRBJ1-2, with TRBD1 matching over 7 bases. The junction had 0 bases not matched to a gene; V was cut back by 6 bases and J by 2 bases. This CDR3 is built from 12 residues. Looked up from germline, CDR1 is MDHEN and CDR2 is SYDVKM. The CDR3 DNA sequence: TGTGCCAGCAGGACAGGGAACTATGGCTACACCTTC. Protein sequence: CASRTGNYGYTF.

Remarks on this clone: At one boundary the junction diverges from the germline segment, which might be a read error. The rearrangement joins TRBV28 to TRBJ2-7, with D tentatively TRBD1 (6 bases). Germline CDR1 reads MDHEN; CDR2 reads SYDVKM. This CDR3 is built from 12 residues. The CDR3 here is CASSLEGVYTDF. The DNA for the CDR3 is TGTGCCAGCAGTTTAGAGGGGGTCTACACGGACTTC.

The chain is built from TRBV7-9 and TRBJ2-1, with TRBD2 identical over 10 bases. Trimming removed 7 bases from V and 10 bases from J; junction bases left unmatched: 7. Germline values: CDR1 SEHNR, CDR2 FQNEAQ (reference sequence). This CDR3 region has 13 residues. DNA for the CDR3: TGTGCCAGCACGCTAGCGGGAGTTGGAGAGCAGTTCTTC. It specifies CASTLAGVGEQFF.

This chain connects TRBV14 to TRBJ2-6; tentatively, D is TRBD2 (5 bases). CDR1 is SGHDN, CDR2 FVKESK, per germline. CDR3 length: 17 residues. Trimming stripped 4 bases from V and 2 bases from J, with 15 bases between. CDR3 nucleotides: TGTGCCAGCAGCCGGACCCTAGGAGGAACTGGGGCCAACGTCCTGACTTTC. Its translation is CASSRTLGGTGANVLTF.